Listed here are 17 T cell receptor beta chains from one sample, sequenced in a study of tissue T cells after allogeneic stem cell transplantation. TCRdb's copy holds only in-frame clones and misses some; the assay was immunoSEQ multiplex PCR. The sample consists of some 9,400 clones, approximately 60% of them appearing once. The specimen comprised tissue from the jejunum, sampled at autopsy. These receptors came from a female donor older than 55 with lung cancer.

The chain couples TRBV19 to TRBJ1-1, with 7 bases aligning to TRBD1. With 1 base clipped from V and 7 bases from J, the junction kept 12 bases outside the gene matches. The CDR3 spans 16 residues. Germline-derived CDR1 and CDR2 are LNHDA and SQIVND (reference sequence). The CDR3 nucleotides read TGTGCCAGTAGTATAGCCCTACAGGGGTTCCAAGGTGAAGCTTTCTTT. It codes for CASSIALQGFQGEAFF.

This chain links TRBV10-1 with TRBJ1-4; D unclear. This CDR3 has 14 residues. Per germline, CDR1 WNHNN and CDR2 SYGVQD (reference sequence). Trimming left V 2 bases short and J 8 bases short, with 12 bases between. Here the CDR3 DNA reads TGCGCCAGCAGTGAGCGACCGTATGTCGAAAAACTGTTTTTT. As protein: CASSERPYVEKLFF.

This clone has a single count. This chain connects TRBV27 to TRBJ2-1; D remains unclear. Germline V gene data show CDR1 as MNHEY and CDR2 as SMNVEV (reference sequence). This CDR3 is 13 amino acids long. The V end was cut by 6 bases, the J end by 10 bases, with 16 bases between. The CDR3 bases are TGTGCCAGCAGATCGACCCCCCGGCAAGAGCAGTTCTTC. Encoded protein: CASRSTPRQEQFF.

The chain couples TRBV5-1 to TRBJ2-5; D not certain. This CDR3 is built from 14 residues. Germline loops: CDR1 SGHRS, CDR2 YFSETQ. V was cut by 0 bases and J by 4 bases, with 10 bases left in between. The DNA of the CDR3 is TGCGCCAGCAGCTTGGATGAGTGGTCAGAGACCCAGTACTTC. Translated, it gives CASSLDEWSETQYF.

This clone was found once. V usage is TRBV12-3 or TRBV12-4 and J usage is TRBJ1-2; TRBD1 matches 7 bases. The trim removed 9 bases at V and 0 bases at J, leaving 4 bases unmatched. The CDR3 covers 13 residues. The DNA for the CDR3 is TGTGCCAGTTGGACAGGAGCTAACTATGGCTACACCTTC. Translating it yields CASWTGANYGYTF.

The V call is TRBV7-9, the J call TRBJ1-1, with D unclear. Trimming removed 1 base from V and 0 bases from J, with 9 bases in between. CDR1 is SEHNR and CDR2 is FQNEAQ in the germline V gene (reference sequence). This CDR3 has 15 amino acids. For the CDR3, the DNA is TGTGCCAGCAGCTTAGTGGGATCGTTGAACACTGAAGCTTTCTTT. It is translated as CASSLVGSLNTEAFF.

This clone is termed medium-sized. The chain is built from TRBV6-5 and TRBJ1-2; D gene ambiguous. The V end lost 7 bases, the J end lost 2 bases, and 8 bases lay between the germline ends. From germline, CDR1 is MNHEY and CDR2 SVGAGI. The length of the CDR3 is 12 residues. The CDR3 DNA sequence: TGTGCCAGCACAGGTGGGAACTATGGCTACACCTTC. Translation gives CASTGGNYGYTF.

This clone rates as medium-sized. This chain joins TRBV3-1 (or the pseudogene TRBV3-2) and TRBJ2-7; 10 nucleotides agree with TRBD2. Germline V gene lookup returns CDR1 LGHDT and CDR2 YNNKEL (reference sequence). The CDR3 is 16 residues long. The V gene end was trimmed by 4 bases and the J gene end by 5 bases; junction bases not matched to a gene: 11. CDR3 sequence (DNA): TGTGCCAGCAGCCCGACTCTAGCGGGGGCATTCGACGAGCAGTACTTC. Translated, it gives CASSPTLAGAFDEQYF.

This clone was counted only a few times. The CDR3 DNA sequence: TGTGCCAGCAGCTGGGCGACAGGGGGCTTTTCTTCTGGGGCCAACGTCCTGACTTTC. Protein product: CASSWATGGFSSGANVLTF. This rearrangement joins TRBV11-2 to TRBJ2-6, with 10 bases aligning to TRBD1. Trimming at V came to 4 bases and at J to 1 base, leaving 10 bases not matched to a gene. Germline V gene sequence: CDR1 SGHAT, CDR2 FQNNGV. The CDR3 is made up of 19 amino acids.

The DNA of the CDR3 is TGTGCCAGCAGTTACATGAGGGTATTGGATTCACCCCTCCACTTT. Its protein product is CASSYMRVLDSPLHF. V usage is TRBV6-5 and J usage is TRBJ1-6, with D uncertain. Germline V CDR1 and CDR2: MNHEY, SVGAGI. The CDR3 has 15 residues. Trimming took 2 bases from V and 8 from J, leaving 13 bases between them.

This clone was picked up a small number of times. The genes are TRBV7-9 and TRBJ2-5; D gene unclear. Trimming cost V 3 bases and J 2 bases, with 13 bases left between them. The germline gives CDR1 SEHNR, CDR2 FQNEAQ (reference sequence). This CDR3 has 15 amino acids. CDR3 sequence reads: CASSFGGDGQETQYF. CDR3 coding DNA: TGTGCCAGCAGCTTCGGTGGGGATGGTCAAGAGACCCAGTACTTC.

The V call is TRBV25-1, the J call TRBJ1-1; unclear D gene. This CDR3 has 12 amino acids. Germline values: CDR1 MGHDK, CDR2 SYGVNS. The V end was cut by 3 bases, the J end by 1 base, with 3 bases between. The CDR3 region is CASSEGNTEAFF. CDR3 DNA sequence: TGTGCCAGCAGTGAGGGGAACACTGAAGCTTTCTTT.

This clone was observed once. This sequence joins TRBV5-4 and TRBJ1-1, with TRBD1 identical over 9 bases. The CDR3 has 20 amino acids. J gave up 2 bases and V 1 base, and 18 bases lay outside the gene matches. Germline loops: CDR1 SGHNT, CDR2 YYREEE (reference sequence). This CDR3 is CASSLTLLRTGVMGNTEAFF. The CDR3 nucleotides are TGTGCCAGCAGCTTGACTCTCCTCCGGACAGGGGTGATGGGAAACACTGAAGCTTTCTTT.

Only a few counts were recorded for this clone. The V gene is TRBV7-6, the J gene TRBJ2-7, with D hard to call. V was shortened by 5 bases and J by 3 bases, with 5 bases between the two germline ends. Germline V lookup: CDR1 SGHVS, CDR2 FNYEAQ. The CDR3 length is 11 residues. CDR3 sequence reads: CASSPGYEQYF. The CDR3 DNA follows: TGTGCCAGCAGCCCCGGCTACGAGCAGTACTTC.

J is TRBJ1-1 and V is TRBV2; D is undetermined. Germline values: CDR1 SNHLY, CDR2 FYNNEI. V was shortened by 3 bases and J by 5 bases, with 13 bases between the two germline ends. CDR3 size: 14 residues. CDR3 loop: CASSDRGRRTEAFF. As DNA, the CDR3 is TGTGCCAGCAGTGACCGGGGAAGGAGGACTGAAGCTTTCTTT.

The chain joins TRBV2 to TRBJ2-5; 9 bases are a match to TRBD1. Germline CDR1 SNHLY, CDR2 FYNNEI. The CDR3 length is 15 residues. V was clipped by 3 bases and J by 3 bases; unmatched bases: 5. The CDR3 coding sequence is TGTGCCAGCAGTGACCCCGGACAGGGGAAAGAGACCCAGTACTTC. Amino acid sequence: CASSDPGQGKETQYF. Together with reference TRBV2 and TRBJ2-5, the CDR3 gives the full variable domain: EPEVTQTPSHQVTQMGQEVILRCVPISNHLYFYWYRQILGQKVEFLVSFYNNEISEKSEIFDDQFSVERPDGSNFTLKIRSTKLEDSAMYFCASSDPGQGKETQYFGPGTRLLVL.

This clone was recorded once. The chain couples TRBV6-5 to TRBJ1-4, with D unclear. V lost 5 bases and J lost 0, with 7 bases in between. Germline values: CDR1 MNHEY, CDR2 SVGAGI. CDR3 length: 14 amino acids. CDR3 amino acids: CASSIIATNEKLFF. The CDR3 bases are TGTGCCAGCAGTATAATTGCAACTAATGAAAAACTGTTTTTT.